This T cell receptor beta chain was sequenced in a study of PD-1 blockade in mismatch repair-deficient tumors. Study observations and caveats: Tumor-resident clones, often undetectable pretreatment in blood, expanded then contracted after pembrolizumab.

The CDR3 extends over 16 amino acids. TCRs were sequenced from a few patients responding to pembrolizumab. Concerning this clone itself: Its antigen is unidentified.

Clones were sequenced by immunoSEQ multiplex PCR, and TCRdb holds only the in-frame ones, with some missing. Among some 97,000 clones listed, about 79% were seen once. The rearrangement joins TRBV1 to TRBJ2-5; the DNA was not compared with TRBD2, the D call given in the table. TRBV1 is a recognized pseudogene. This TCR was recovered from an adult with mismatch repair-deficient cancer. This material consisted of peripheral blood, taken around 8 months after starting pembrolizumab. Here the CDR3 reads CTSSQDAPGGEETQYF. The CDR3 DNA sequence: TGCACCAGCAGCCAAGACGCCCCGGGAGGGGAAGAAACCCAGTACTTC.